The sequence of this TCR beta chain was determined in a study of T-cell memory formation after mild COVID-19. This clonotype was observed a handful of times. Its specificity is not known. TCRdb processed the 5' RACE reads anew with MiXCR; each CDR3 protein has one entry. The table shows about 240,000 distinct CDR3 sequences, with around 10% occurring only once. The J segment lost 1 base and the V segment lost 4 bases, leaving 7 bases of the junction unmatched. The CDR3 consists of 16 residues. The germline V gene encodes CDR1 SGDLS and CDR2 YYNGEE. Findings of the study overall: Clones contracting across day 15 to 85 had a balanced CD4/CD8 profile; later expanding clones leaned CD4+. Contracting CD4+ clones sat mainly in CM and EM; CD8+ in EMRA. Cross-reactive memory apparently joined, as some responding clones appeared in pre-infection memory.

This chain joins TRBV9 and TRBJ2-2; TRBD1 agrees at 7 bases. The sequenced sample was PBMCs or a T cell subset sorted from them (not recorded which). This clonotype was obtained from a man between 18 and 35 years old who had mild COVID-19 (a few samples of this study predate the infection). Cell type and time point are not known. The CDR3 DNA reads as TGTGCCAGCAGCTTTTCGACAGGGAAGAACACCGGGGAGCTGTTTTTT. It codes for CASSFSTGKNTGELFF.